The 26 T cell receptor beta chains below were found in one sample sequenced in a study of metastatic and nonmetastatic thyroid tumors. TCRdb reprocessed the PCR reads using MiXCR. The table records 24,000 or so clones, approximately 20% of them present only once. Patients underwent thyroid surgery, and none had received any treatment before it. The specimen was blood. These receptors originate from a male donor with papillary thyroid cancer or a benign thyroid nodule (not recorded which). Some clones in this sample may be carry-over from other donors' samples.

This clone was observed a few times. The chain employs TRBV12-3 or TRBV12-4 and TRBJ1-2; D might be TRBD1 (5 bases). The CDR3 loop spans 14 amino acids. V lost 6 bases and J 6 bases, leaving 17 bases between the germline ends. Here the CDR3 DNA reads TGTGCCAGCAGCTTGCCAGGGAGGGGACATGGCTACACCTTC. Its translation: CASSLPGRGHGYTF.

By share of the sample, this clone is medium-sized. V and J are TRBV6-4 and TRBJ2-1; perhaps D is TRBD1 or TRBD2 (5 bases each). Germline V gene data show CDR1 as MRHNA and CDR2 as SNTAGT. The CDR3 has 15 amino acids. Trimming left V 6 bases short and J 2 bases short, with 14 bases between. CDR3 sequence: CASSARGGTYNEQFF. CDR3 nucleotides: TGTGCCAGCAGCGCCCGGGGCGGAACCTACAATGAGCAGTTCTTC.

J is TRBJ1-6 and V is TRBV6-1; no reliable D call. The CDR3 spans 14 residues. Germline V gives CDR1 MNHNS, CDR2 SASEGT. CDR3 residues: CSISDAYYNSPLHF. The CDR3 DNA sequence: TGTTCCATATCGGACGCCTATTATAATTCACCCCTCCACTTT.

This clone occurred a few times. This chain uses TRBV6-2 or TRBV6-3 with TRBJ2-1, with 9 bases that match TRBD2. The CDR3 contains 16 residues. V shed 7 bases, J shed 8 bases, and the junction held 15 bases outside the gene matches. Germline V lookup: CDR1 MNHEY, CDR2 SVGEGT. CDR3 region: CASKRRAGGPLDEQFF. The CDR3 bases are TGTGCCAGCAAGCGACGGGCGGGAGGGCCCTTAGATGAGCAGTTCTTC.

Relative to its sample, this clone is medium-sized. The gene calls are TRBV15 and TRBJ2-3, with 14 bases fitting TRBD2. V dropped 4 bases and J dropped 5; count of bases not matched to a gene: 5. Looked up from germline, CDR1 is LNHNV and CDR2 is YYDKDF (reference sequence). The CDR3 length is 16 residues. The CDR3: CATSTQGTSGRDTQYF. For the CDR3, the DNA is TGTGCCACCAGCACCCAAGGGACTAGCGGGAGAGATACGCAGTATTTT.

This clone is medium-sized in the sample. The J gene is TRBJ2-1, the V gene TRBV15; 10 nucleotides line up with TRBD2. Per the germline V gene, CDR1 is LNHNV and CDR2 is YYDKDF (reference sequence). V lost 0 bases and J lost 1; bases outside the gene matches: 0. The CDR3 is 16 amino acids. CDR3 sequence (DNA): TGTGCCACCAGCAGAGATAGCGGGGGGTCCTACAATGAGCAGTTCTTC. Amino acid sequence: CATSRDSGGSYNEQFF.

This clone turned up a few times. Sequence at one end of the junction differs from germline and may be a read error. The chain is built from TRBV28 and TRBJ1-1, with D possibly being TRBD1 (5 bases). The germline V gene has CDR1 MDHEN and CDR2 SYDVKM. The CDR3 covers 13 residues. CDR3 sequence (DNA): TGTGCCGGCAGCTATTCAAGGGGCACTGAAGCTTTCTTT. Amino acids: CAGSYSRGTEAFF.

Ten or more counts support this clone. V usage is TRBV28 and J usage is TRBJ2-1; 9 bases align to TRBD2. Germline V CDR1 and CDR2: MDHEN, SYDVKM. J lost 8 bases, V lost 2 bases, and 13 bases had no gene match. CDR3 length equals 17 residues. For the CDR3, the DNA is TGTGCCAGCAGTTTACCTCTAGCGGGAAAATACGGAGATGAGCAGTTCTTC. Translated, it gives CASSLPLAGKYGDEQFF.

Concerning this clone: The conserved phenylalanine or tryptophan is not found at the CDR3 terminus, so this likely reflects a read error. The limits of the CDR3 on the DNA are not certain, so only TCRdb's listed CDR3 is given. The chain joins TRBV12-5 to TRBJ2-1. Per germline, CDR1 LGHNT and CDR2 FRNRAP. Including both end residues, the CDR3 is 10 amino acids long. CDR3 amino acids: CASCCCLLLL.

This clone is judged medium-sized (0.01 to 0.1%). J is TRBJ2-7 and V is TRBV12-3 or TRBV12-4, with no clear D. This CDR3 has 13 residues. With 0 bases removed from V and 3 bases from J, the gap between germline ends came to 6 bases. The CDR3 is CASSLASDYEQYF. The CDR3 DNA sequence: TGTGCCAGCAGTTTAGCGTCGGACTACGAGCAGTACTTC.

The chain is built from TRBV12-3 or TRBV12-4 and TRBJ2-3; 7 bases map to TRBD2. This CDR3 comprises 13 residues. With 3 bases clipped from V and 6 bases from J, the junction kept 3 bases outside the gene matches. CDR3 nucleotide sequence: TGTGCCAGCAGTTTCGCGGGAGAGGATACGCAGTATTTT. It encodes CASSFAGEDTQYF.

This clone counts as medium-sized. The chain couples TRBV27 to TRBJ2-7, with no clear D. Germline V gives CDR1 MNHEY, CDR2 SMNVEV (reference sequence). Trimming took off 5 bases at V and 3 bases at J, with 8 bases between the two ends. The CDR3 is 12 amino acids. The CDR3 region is CASSGSNYEQYF. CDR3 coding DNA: TGTGCCAGCAGTGGGTCTAACTACGAGCAGTACTTC.

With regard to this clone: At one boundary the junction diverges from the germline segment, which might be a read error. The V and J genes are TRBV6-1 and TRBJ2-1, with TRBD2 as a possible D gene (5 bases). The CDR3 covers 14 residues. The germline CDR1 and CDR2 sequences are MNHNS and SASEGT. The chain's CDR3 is CATSRPFGDYEQSF. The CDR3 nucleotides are TGTGCCACCAGTCGCCCATTTGGAGACTATGAGCAGTCCTTC.

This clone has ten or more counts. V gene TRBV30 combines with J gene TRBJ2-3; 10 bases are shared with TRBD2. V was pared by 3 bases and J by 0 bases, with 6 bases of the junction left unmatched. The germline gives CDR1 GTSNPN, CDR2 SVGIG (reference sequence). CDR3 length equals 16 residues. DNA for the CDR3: TGTGCCTGGAGGGTCAGGACTAGCGGAAGCACAGATACGCAGTATTTT. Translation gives CAWRVRTSGSTDTQYF.

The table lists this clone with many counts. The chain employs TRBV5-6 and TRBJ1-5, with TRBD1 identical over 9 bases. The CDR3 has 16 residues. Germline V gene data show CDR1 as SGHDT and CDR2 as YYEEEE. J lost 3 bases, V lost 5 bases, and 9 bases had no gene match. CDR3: CASSKTGTGYNQPQHF. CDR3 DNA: TGTGCCAGCAGTAAAACCGGGACAGGGTACAATCAGCCCCAGCATTTT.

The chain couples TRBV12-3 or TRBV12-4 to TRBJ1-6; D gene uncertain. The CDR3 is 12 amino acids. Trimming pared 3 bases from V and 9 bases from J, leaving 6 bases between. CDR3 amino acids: CASSFRGSPLHF. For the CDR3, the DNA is TGTGCCAGCAGTTTTCGGGGTTCACCCCTCCACTTT.

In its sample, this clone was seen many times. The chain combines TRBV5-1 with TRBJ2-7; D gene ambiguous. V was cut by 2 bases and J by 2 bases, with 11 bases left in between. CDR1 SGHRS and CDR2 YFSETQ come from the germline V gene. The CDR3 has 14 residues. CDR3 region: CASSLETSTYEQYF. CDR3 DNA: TGCGCCAGCAGCTTAGAAACCAGTACCTACGAGCAGTACTTC. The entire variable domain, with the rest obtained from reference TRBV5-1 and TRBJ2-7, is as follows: KAGVTQTPRYLIKTRGQQVTLSCSPISGHRSVSWYQQTPGQGLQFLFEYFSETQRNKGNFPGRFSGRQFSNSRSEMNVSTLELGDSALYLCASSLETSTYEQYFGPGTRLTVT.

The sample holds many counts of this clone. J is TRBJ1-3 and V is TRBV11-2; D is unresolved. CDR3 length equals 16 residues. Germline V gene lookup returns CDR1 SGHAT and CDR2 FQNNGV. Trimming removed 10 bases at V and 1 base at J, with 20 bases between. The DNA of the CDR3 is TGTGCCATATTGGGAGGTCACCGCTCTTCTGGAAACACCATATATTTT. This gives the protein CAILGGHRSSGNTIYF.

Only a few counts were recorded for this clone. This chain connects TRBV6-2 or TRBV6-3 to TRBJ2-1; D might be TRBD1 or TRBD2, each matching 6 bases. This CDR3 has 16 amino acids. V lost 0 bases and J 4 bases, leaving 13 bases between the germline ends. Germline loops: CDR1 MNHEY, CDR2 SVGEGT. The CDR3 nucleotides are TGTGCCAGCAGTTACTCATTCACAGGGACTTACAATGAGCAGTTCTTC. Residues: CASSYSFTGTYNEQFF.

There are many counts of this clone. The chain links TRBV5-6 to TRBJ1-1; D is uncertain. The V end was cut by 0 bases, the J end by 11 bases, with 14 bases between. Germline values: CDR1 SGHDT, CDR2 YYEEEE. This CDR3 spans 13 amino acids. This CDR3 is CASSLARRGKAFF. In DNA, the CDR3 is TGTGCCAGCAGCTTGGCCAGACGGGGAAAGGCTTTCTTT.

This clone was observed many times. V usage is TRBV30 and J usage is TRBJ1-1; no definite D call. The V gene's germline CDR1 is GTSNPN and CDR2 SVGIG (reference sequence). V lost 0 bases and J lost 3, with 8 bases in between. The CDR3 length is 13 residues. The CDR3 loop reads CAWSVVGDTEAFF. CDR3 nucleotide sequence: TGTGCCTGGAGTGTAGTGGGTGACACTGAAGCTTTCTTT.

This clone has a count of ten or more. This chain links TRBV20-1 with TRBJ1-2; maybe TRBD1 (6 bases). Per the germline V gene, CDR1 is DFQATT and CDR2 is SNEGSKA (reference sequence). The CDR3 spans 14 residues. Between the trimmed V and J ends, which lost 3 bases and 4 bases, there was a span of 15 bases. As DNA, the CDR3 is TGCAGTGCTAGGCGGGGGGGGCGGACCTATGGCTACACCTTC. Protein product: CSARRGGRTYGYTF.

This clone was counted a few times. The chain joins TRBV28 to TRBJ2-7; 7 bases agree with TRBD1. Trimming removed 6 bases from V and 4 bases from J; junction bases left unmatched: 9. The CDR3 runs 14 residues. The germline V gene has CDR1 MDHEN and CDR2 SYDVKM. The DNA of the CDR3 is TGTGCCAGCAGCACCCGGGACAGCGAATACGAGCAGTACTTC. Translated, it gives CASSTRDSEYEQYF.

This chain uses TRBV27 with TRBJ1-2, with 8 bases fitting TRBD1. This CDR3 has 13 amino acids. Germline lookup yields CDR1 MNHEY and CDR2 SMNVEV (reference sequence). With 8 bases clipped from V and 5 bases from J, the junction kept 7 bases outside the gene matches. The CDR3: CASRQGRLYGYTF. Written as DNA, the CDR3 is TGTGCCAGCCGACAGGGGAGATTATATGGCTACACCTTC.

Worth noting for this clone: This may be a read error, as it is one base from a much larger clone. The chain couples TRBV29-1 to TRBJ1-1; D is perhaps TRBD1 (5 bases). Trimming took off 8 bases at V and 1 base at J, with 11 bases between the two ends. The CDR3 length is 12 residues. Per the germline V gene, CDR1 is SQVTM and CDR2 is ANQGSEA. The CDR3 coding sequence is TGCAGCTTAAAAACAGGGAACACTGAAGCTTTCTTT. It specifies CSLKTGNTEAFF.

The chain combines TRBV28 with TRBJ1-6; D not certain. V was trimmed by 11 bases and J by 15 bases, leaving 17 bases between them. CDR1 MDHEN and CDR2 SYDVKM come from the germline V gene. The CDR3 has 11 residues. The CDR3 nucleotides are TGTGCCGGCCTGCCAACTTGGGGCCTCCACTTT. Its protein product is CAGLPTWGLHF.